The 23 T cell receptor beta chains below come from one sample, sequenced in a study of T cell clonotyping in hematopoietic cell transplantation. Method: immunoSEQ multiplex PCR; TCRdb's copy keeps in-frame clones and lacks some. Of about 8,000 clones listed, roughly 94% are singletons. This specimen consisted of peripheral blood mononuclear cells, obtained 30 days after allogeneic stem cell transplant. Receptors originate from a male patient in his sixties or seventies who had an allogeneic stem cell transplant from an unrelated donor, so T cells may come from the graft donor. Some clones in this sample may be carry-over from other donors' samples.

V is TRBV27 and J is TRBJ1-5; possibly TRBD1 for D (6 bases). The length of the CDR3 is 14 residues. Germline V lookup: CDR1 MNHEY, CDR2 SMNVEV (reference sequence). V shed 4 bases and J shed 6 bases, with 13 bases lying between them. CDR3 residues: CASSWGAEGQPQHF. In nucleotides, the CDR3 is TGTGCCAGCAGTTGGGGGGCGGAGGGTCAGCCCCAGCATTTT.

The rearrangement links TRBV18 to TRBJ1-1; D remains unclear. Trimming took 0 bases from V and 6 from J, leaving 14 bases between them. This CDR3 has 15 residues. Germline CDR1 KGHSH, CDR2 LQKENI. CDR3 loop: CASSPPVGRKSEAFF. The CDR3 DNA is TGTGCCAGCTCACCACCTGTGGGGAGGAAGTCTGAAGCTTTCTTT.

The chain has TRBV11-2 and TRBJ2-7; D may be TRBD1 (6 bases). CDR1 and CDR2 from the germline V gene are SGHAT and FQNNGV. With 5 bases removed from V and 7 bases from J, the gap between germline ends came to 12 bases. The CDR3 totals 12 residues. The CDR3 coding sequence is TGTGCCAGCAGCCAAACAGGGCGGGAGCAGTACTTC. Translating gives CASSQTGREQYF.

The chain joins TRBV6-5 to TRBJ2-7; TRBD2 might be the D (7 bases). This CDR3 is 15 amino acids long. CDR1 and CDR2 (germline): MNHEY, SVGAGI. V shed 2 bases and J shed 0 bases, with 11 bases lying between them. The DNA for the CDR3 is TGTGCCAGCAGTTACGGGGGGGGCGTCTCCTACGAGCAGTACTTC. Amino acid sequence: CASSYGGGVSYEQYF.

The J gene is TRBJ2-3, the V gene TRBV2; D might be TRBD2 (5 bases). Germline V gene data show CDR1 as SNHLY and CDR2 as FYNNEI. V was trimmed by 4 bases and J by 1 base, leaving 12 bases between them. CDR3 size: 15 residues. The chain's CDR3 is CASSVIRGRTDTQYF. CDR3 in DNA: TGTGCCAGCAGTGTCATACGGGGTCGCACAGATACGCAGTATTTT.

This clone was recorded once. The chain recombines TRBV28 with TRBJ1-5; tentatively, D is TRBD1 (6 bases). This CDR3 has 13 amino acids. CDR1 and CDR2 (germline): MDHEN, SYDVKM. Trimming removed 8 bases from V and 2 bases from J, with 10 bases in between. CDR3 in amino acids: CASFPGGNQPQHF. In nucleotides, the CDR3 is TGTGCCAGCTTCCCAGGGGGCAATCAGCCCCAGCATTTT.

The chain recombines TRBV28 with TRBJ2-3; D is possibly TRBD1 (6 bases). The length of the CDR3 is 17 residues. With 2 bases removed from V and 3 bases from J, the gap between germline ends came to 18 bases. CDR1 is MDHEN and CDR2 is SYDVKM in the germline V gene. In nucleotides, the CDR3 is TGTGCCAGCAGTTTAACGGTCTCGCGGACAGCTACAGATACGCAGTATTTT. Residues: CASSLTVSRTATDTQYF. The variable domain in full, with the rest retrieved from reference TRBV28 and TRBJ2-3, is DVKVTQSSRYLVKRTGEKVFLECVQDMDHENMFWYRQDPGLGLRLIYFSYDVKMKEKGDIPEGYSVSREKKERFSLILESASTNQTSMYLCASSLTVSRTATDTQYFGPGTRLTVL.

The genes are TRBV6-5 and TRBJ2-7; TRBD2 is a possible D gene (6 bases). V lost 0 bases and J 2 bases, leaving 14 bases between the germline ends. The CDR3 loop spans 16 amino acids. Germline V gene sequence: CDR1 MNHEY, CDR2 SVGAGI. CDR3 protein: CASSYSRGRETYEQYF. The CDR3, as DNA: TGTGCCAGCAGTTACTCGCGGGGCAGGGAAACCTACGAGCAGTACTTC.

The CDR3 DNA reads TGTGCCAGCAGCTTACCCGGTTATTCTGGAAACACCATATATTTT. This translates into CASSLPGYSGNTIYF. V and J are TRBV5-4 and TRBJ1-3, with D unresolved. CDR1 is SGHNT and CDR2 is YYREEE in the germline V gene (reference sequence). V lost 2 bases and J 1 base, leaving 10 bases between the germline ends. This CDR3 comprises 15 residues.

The chain uses TRBV2 and TRBJ2-1; 7 nucleotides line up with TRBD1. The CDR3 totals 13 residues. The germline V gene encodes CDR1 SNHLY and CDR2 FYNNEI. Trimming at V came to 10 bases and at J to 0 bases, leaving 3 bases not matched to a gene. The CDR3 here is CATGQDSYNEQFF. In DNA, the CDR3 is TGTGCCACCGGACAGGACTCCTACAATGAGCAGTTCTTC.

The rearrangement uses TRBV19 and TRBJ1-2; 9 bases agree with TRBD1. This CDR3 has 13 residues. The germline CDR1 and CDR2 sequences are LNHDA and SQIVND (reference sequence). The ends lost 8 bases at V and 5 bases at J; junction bases unmatched: 6. CDR3 sequence (DNA): TGTGCCAGTCGACCGGGGACAGGGTATGGCTACACCTTC. Protein product: CASRPGTGYGYTF.

The J gene is TRBJ2-3, the V gene TRBV27, with 11 bases fitting TRBD2. CDR1 is MNHEY, CDR2 SMNVEV, per germline (reference sequence). The J segment lost 9 bases and the V segment lost 5 bases, leaving 16 bases of the junction unmatched. This CDR3 spans 17 amino acids. The CDR3 bases are TGTGCCAGCAGTCCAACTAGCGGGAGAGTTAAAGGGGGGACGCAGTATTTT. Protein: CASSPTSGRVKGGTQYF.

The chain combines TRBV4-1 with TRBJ1-1; D unclear. The germline CDR1 and CDR2 sequences are MGHRA and YSYEKL. Between the trimmed V and J ends, which lost 0 bases and 0 bases, there was a span of 8 bases. The CDR3 consists of 15 residues. In DNA, the CDR3 is TGCGCCAGCAGCCAAGAGGACGGATTGAACACTGAAGCTTTCTTT. Translation gives CASSQEDGLNTEAFF.

J is TRBJ1-1 and V is TRBV4-1; the D is unclear. The germline V and J ends were trimmed by 3 bases and 1 base, with 12 bases remaining between them. The CDR3 is made up of 15 amino acids. The germline V gene encodes CDR1 MGHRA and CDR2 YSYEKL. The CDR3, as DNA: TGCGCCAGCAGCCATCCCCGGCAAAGGAACACTGAAGCTTTCTTT. Translated: CASSHPRQRNTEAFF.

This chain joins TRBV28 and TRBJ2-7, with 9 bases fitting TRBD1. The germline V gene encodes CDR1 MDHEN and CDR2 SYDVKM. The trim removed 3 bases at V and 2 bases at J, leaving 8 bases unmatched. The CDR3 sequence is 16 residues long. The chain's CDR3 is CASSLGSGTGTYEQYF. CDR3 DNA: TGTGCCAGCAGTTTGGGAAGCGGGACAGGGACCTACGAGCAGTACTTC. Based on the CDR3 plus reference TRBV28 and TRBJ2-7, the full variable domain is DVKVTQSSRYLVKRTGEKVFLECVQDMDHENMFWYRQDPGLGLRLIYFSYDVKMKEKGDIPEGYSVSREKKERFSLILESASTNQTSMYLCASSLGSGTGTYEQYFGPGTRLTVT.

V is TRBV7-2 and J is TRBJ1-2; D not certain. Germline V gives CDR1 SGHTA, CDR2 FQGNSA. Trimming took 5 bases from V and 3 from J, leaving 10 bases between them. This CDR3 has 13 residues. CDR3: CASSPDGDYGYTF. Here the CDR3 DNA reads TGTGCCAGCAGCCCCGACGGAGACTATGGCTACACCTTC.

In regard to this clone: A junction boundary mismatches the germline segment, possibly from a read error. The gene calls are TRBV7-3 and TRBJ2-7; 9 bases line up with TRBD2. The V gene's germline CDR1 is SGHTA and CDR2 FQGTGA. The CDR3 loop spans 13 amino acids. For the CDR3, the DNA is TGTGCCAGCAGCCCCGCCAAGGGACTAGCACCCGACTTC. As protein: CASSPAKGLAPDF.

This clone showed up just a few times. The chain links TRBV18 to TRBJ2-2, with TRBD1 matching over 9 bases. J lost 7 bases, V lost 3 bases, and 6 bases had no gene match. The CDR3 has 15 amino acids. The V gene's germline CDR1 is KGHSH and CDR2 LQKENI. Here the CDR3 reads CASSPGQGRNGELFF. The CDR3, as DNA: TGTGCCAGCTCACCGGGACAGGGTCGTAACGGGGAGCTGTTTTTT.

This chain connects TRBV13 to TRBJ2-2, with a possible D match to TRBD2 (7 bases). Germline CDR1 reads PRHDT; CDR2 reads FYEKMQ (reference sequence). This CDR3 contains 12 residues. V was pared by 5 bases and J by 9 bases, with 10 bases between. The CDR3 here is CASSPRGRELFF. The CDR3, as DNA: TGTGCCAGCAGCCCGCGGGGGCGGGAGCTGTTTTTT.

This clone was seen a single time. The chain has TRBV7-7 and TRBJ2-6, with D unclear. With 5 bases removed from V and 5 bases from J, the gap between germline ends came to 22 bases. The CDR3 covers 18 residues. Germline V lookup: CDR1 SSHAT, CDR2 FNYEAQ (reference sequence). Here the CDR3 DNA reads TGTGCCAGCAGCACGCTGATTATGCCACAAAGTCGGGCCAACGTCCTGACTTTC. This codes for CASSTLIMPQSRANVLTF. The full variable domain, completed using reference TRBV7-7 and TRBJ2-6, is GAGVSQSPRYKVTKRGQDVTLRCDPISSHATLYWYQQALGQGPEFLTYFNYEAQPDKSGLPSDRFSAERPEGSISTLTIQRTEQRDSAMYRCASSTLIMPQSRANVLTFGAGSRLTVL.

The CDR3 sequence is CASSPVERNGYTF. CDR3 DNA sequence: TGTGCCAGCAGTCCTGTAGAGAGGAATGGCTACACCTTC. The chain joins TRBV11-3 to TRBJ1-2; D not resolved. V shed 6 bases and J shed 6 bases, with 14 bases lying between them. The CDR3 spans 13 residues. Germline CDR1 SGHNT, CDR2 YENEEA.

The chain employs TRBV6-5 and TRBJ2-2; unclear D gene. Germline V gives CDR1 MNHEY, CDR2 SVGAGI. The CDR3 is 13 amino acids. V dropped 6 bases and J dropped 6 bases, with 11 bases sitting between them. The CDR3 coding sequence is TGTGCCAGCAGCAGCAGGTGGGCCGGGGAGCTGTTTTTT. It codes for CASSSRWAGELFF.

V is TRBV4-2 and J is TRBJ1-2, with 8 bases that match TRBD1. Germline V gene data show CDR1 as LGHNA and CDR2 as YNFKEQ. CDR3 length: 14 residues. J lost 7 bases, V lost 3 bases, and 7 bases had no gene match. The CDR3 DNA follows: TGTGCCAGCAGCCAGCGGACAGGGTGGGCTGGCTACACCTTC. This gives the protein CASSQRTGWAGYTF.